These 9 T cell receptor beta chains came from one sample sequenced in a study of OX40 agonist ivuxolimab in advanced cancers. Assay: immunoSEQ multiplex PCR; the TCRdb copy retains only in-frame clones and omits some. The data contain approximately 15,000 clones, approximately 70% of them singletons. This specimen was CD4+ or CD8+ T cells sorted from blood, taken in a trial of the OX40 agonist ivuxolimab. These receptors all stem from an adult with an advanced solid tumor such as melanoma, head and neck, liver or kidney cancer.

The chain carries TRBV4-1 and TRBJ2-7; 10 bases are a match to TRBD2. Germline CDR1 reads MGHRA; CDR2 reads YSYEKL. V shed 2 bases, J shed 3 bases, and the junction held 4 bases outside the gene matches. CDR3 size: 15 residues. CDR3 in amino acids: CASSQQGLALYEQYF. CDR3 nucleotide sequence: TGCGCCAGCAGCCAACAGGGACTAGCGCTCTACGAGCAGTACTTC.

V usage is TRBV28 and J usage is TRBJ2-5, with 11 bases matching TRBD2. The CDR3 length is 15 residues. Trimming at V came to 2 bases and at J to 4 bases, leaving 3 bases not matched to a gene. Germline CDR1 MDHEN, CDR2 SYDVKM. The CDR3 DNA follows: TGTGCCAGCAGTTTAAGACTAGCGGGACTAGAGACCCAGTACTTC. Translating gives CASSLRLAGLETQYF.

Turning to this clone: Other nucleotide sequences from this sample produce the same CDR3. V and J are TRBV14 and TRBJ2-1; D gene unclear. This CDR3 comprises 13 residues. Looked up from germline, CDR1 is SGHDN and CDR2 is FVKESK. V lost 3 bases, J lost 0 bases, and 3 bases lay in between. The CDR3 sequence is CASSQHSYNEQFF. The CDR3 nucleotides read TGTGCCAGCAGCCAGCACTCCTACAATGAGCAGTTCTTC.

V and J are TRBV19 and TRBJ2-1; possible D gene TRBD1, 6 bases. Germline-derived CDR1 and CDR2 are LNHDA and SQIVND (reference sequence). This CDR3 comprises 14 residues. The V end lost 0 bases, the J end lost 10 bases, and 13 bases lay between the germline ends. CDR3 nucleotides: TGTGCCAGTAGTATAGAAACAGGGCGATGGGAGCAGTTCTTC. It yields the protein CASSIETGRWEQFF. The full variable domain, in which reference TRBV19 and TRBJ2-1 provide the parts outside the CDR3, is DGGITQSPKYLFRKEGQNVTLSCEQNLNHDAMYWYRQDPGQGLRLIYYSQIVNDFQKGDIAEGYSVSREKKESFPLTVTSAQKNPTAFYLCASSIETGRWEQFFGPGTRLTVL.

V is TRBV18 and J is TRBJ2-5; TRBD1 is a possible D gene (6 bases). Looked up from germline, CDR1 is KGHSH and CDR2 is LQKENI. V lost 3 bases and J lost 2, with 10 bases in between. This CDR3 spans 14 amino acids. The CDR3 DNA reads as TGTGCCAGCTCACCCCCCGACAGGCAAGAGACCCAGTACTTC. This gives the protein CASSPPDRQETQYF.

The J gene is TRBJ2-2, the V gene TRBV7-9; the D is unclear. There are 14 residues in the CDR3. Trimming removed 1 base from V and 5 bases from J, with 8 bases in between. Germline V gives CDR1 SEHNR, CDR2 FQNEAQ (reference sequence). The CDR3 nucleotides are TGTGCCAGCAGCTTAGATTCCGGGACCGGGGAGCTGTTTTTT. Its protein is CASSLDSGTGELFF.

The V and J genes are TRBV28 and TRBJ1-1; no clear D. Germline V gene sequence: CDR1 MDHEN, CDR2 SYDVKM. The V gene lost 5 bases and the J gene lost 4 bases, with 11 bases spanning the gap. This CDR3 has 13 residues. The CDR3, as DNA: TGTGCCAGCAGTCGAGAGGTTGCCACTGAAGCTTTCTTT. Amino acid sequence: CASSREVATEAFF.

The chain employs TRBV19 and TRBJ2-7; 7 bases fit TRBD1. Germline CDR1 and CDR2: LNHDA and SQIVND (reference sequence). V dropped 4 bases and J dropped 3; count of bases not matched to a gene: 9. This CDR3 region has 15 residues. The CDR3 region has the DNA TGTGCCAGTAGTACCCGGGACAGCCAGAGCTACGAGCAGTACTTC. Translating gives CASSTRDSQSYEQYF. Filled out from reference TRBV19 and TRBJ2-7, the complete variable domain reads DGGITQSPKYLFRKEGQNVTLSCEQNLNHDAMYWYRQDPGQGLRLIYYSQIVNDFQKGDIAEGYSVSREKKESFPLTVTSAQKNPTAFYLCASSTRDSQSYEQYFGPGTRLTVT.

The chain couples TRBV11-1 to TRBJ2-7, with D perhaps TRBD1 (5 bases). Trimming pared 1 base from V and 0 bases from J, leaving 10 bases between. Germline CDR1 is SGHAT and CDR2 is FQDESV (reference sequence). CDR3 length equals 15 residues. The CDR3 loop reads CASSLEYRNSYEQYF. Written as DNA, the CDR3 is TGTGCCAGCAGCTTAGAGTACAGGAACTCCTACGAGCAGTACTTC.